The 27 T cell receptor beta chains reported below all come from one sample, sequenced in a study of CD8 T cells in ankylosing spondylitis. TCRdb ran MiXCR on the 5' RACE reads and lists one entry per CDR3 protein. There are some 250,000 distinct CDR3 sequences in the sample; 20% to 30% occur only once, and 0.5% to 0.75% lies in the top ten. Sequencing was performed on blood, either unsorted or a sorted T cell fraction (not recorded which). The receptors originated from a male donor with ankylosing spondylitis or in good health (not recorded which).

This clonotype has ten or more counts. The rearrangement uses TRBV20-1 and TRBJ1-2, with D unresolved. Per germline, CDR1 DFQATT and CDR2 SNEGSKA (reference sequence). The germline V and J ends were trimmed by 3 bases and 5 bases, with 10 bases remaining between them. The CDR3 sequence is 12 residues long. The CDR3 sequence: CSARRGEYGYTF. As DNA, the CDR3 is TGCAGTGCTAGGCGCGGTGAATATGGCTACACCTTC.

This chain joins TRBV20-1 and TRBJ2-7, with 10 bases lining up with TRBD1. V lost 3 bases and J lost 4; bases outside the gene matches: 6. This CDR3 has 14 residues. From germline, CDR1 is DFQATT and CDR2 SNEGSKA (reference sequence). CDR3 in amino acids: CSARSGTGDYEQYF. DNA of the CDR3: TGCAGTGCTAGGTCAGGGACAGGGGATTACGAGCAGTACTTC.

The chain uses TRBV29-1 and TRBJ2-5; D call uncertain. Trimming cost V 3 bases and J 2 bases, with 7 bases left between them. Per germline, CDR1 SQVTM and CDR2 ANQGSEA. This CDR3 comprises 12 residues. DNA of the CDR3: TGCAGCGTTGACCCCCAACAAGAGACCCAGTACTTC. Its protein product is CSVDPQQETQYF. The variable domain in full, with the rest retrieved from reference TRBV29-1 and TRBJ2-5, is SAVISQKPSRDICQRGTSLTIQCQVDSQVTMMFWYRQQPGQSLTLIATANQGSEATYESGFVIDKFPISRPNLTFSTLTVSNMSPEDSSIYLCSVDPQQETQYFGPGTRLLVL.

This clonotype came up a few times. V gene TRBV6-5 combines with J gene TRBJ1-6, with D uncertain. Germline CDR1 is MNHEY and CDR2 is SVGAGI. The CDR3 has 16 amino acids. V was trimmed by 2 bases and J by 6 bases, leaving 14 bases between them. The CDR3 here is CASSYEGGKGNSPLHF. Here the CDR3 DNA reads TGTGCCAGCAGTTACGAGGGAGGGAAGGGTAATTCACCCCTCCACTTT.

This clonotype has at least ten counts. V and J are TRBV6-5 and TRBJ1-5; TRBD1 aligns across 7 bases. The CDR3 totals 16 residues. With V trimmed by 0 bases and J by 9 bases, 11 bases remained unmatched. CDR1 is MNHEY and CDR2 is SVGAGI in the germline V gene. CDR3 amino acids: CASSYSRDSTVAPQHF. CDR3 bases: TGTGCCAGCAGTTACTCTAGGGACAGCACGGTCGCGCCCCAGCATTTT.

The chain combines TRBV20-1 with TRBJ1-5; D perhaps matches TRBD1 (5 bases). The V gene lost 2 bases and the J gene lost 5 bases, with 10 bases spanning the gap. The CDR3 extends over 13 amino acids. Per the germline V gene, CDR1 is DFQATT and CDR2 is SNEGSKA (reference sequence). This CDR3 reads CSARRGPDQPQHF. CDR3 DNA sequence: TGCAGTGCTAGAAGGGGTCCCGATCAGCCCCAGCATTTT.

The CDR3 reads CASSYGTRHAQYF. Written as DNA, the CDR3 is TGTGCCAGCAGTTACGGGACAAGGCATGCCCAGTACTTC. This chain uses TRBV6-6 with TRBJ2-5; perhaps TRBD1 as D (6 bases). V lost 2 bases to trimming and J lost 9 bases, with 13 bases between them. The length of the CDR3 is 13 residues. From germline, CDR1 is MNHNY and CDR2 SVGAGI (reference sequence).

Ten or more counts support this clonotype. The CDR3 protein is CASRRPGRGETEAFF. The CDR3 region has the DNA TGTGCCAGCAGGCGACCCGGGAGGGGGGAAACTGAAGCTTTCTTT. V gene TRBV28 combines with J gene TRBJ1-1; D may be TRBD1 (6 bases). The V end lost 6 bases, the J end lost 5 bases, and 19 bases lay between the germline ends. The CDR3 covers 15 residues. Germline V lookup: CDR1 MDHEN, CDR2 SYDVKM.

This clonotype showed up many times. The chain combines TRBV20-1 with TRBJ1-2; weak D call: TRBD1 (5 bases). Germline CDR1 DFQATT, CDR2 SNEGSKA (reference sequence). The CDR3 consists of 14 residues. Trimming shortened V by 0 bases and J by 2 bases, and 10 bases separated the two germline ends. CDR3 in amino acids: CSARDSSGNYGYTF. Here the CDR3 DNA reads TGCAGTGCTAGAGATTCATCAGGGAACTATGGCTACACCTTC.

This clonotype has at least ten counts. The chain links TRBV6-1 to TRBJ1-6, with D unresolved. The CDR3 consists of 15 residues. Trimming removed 6 bases at V and 3 bases at J, with 12 bases between. Per germline, CDR1 MNHNS and CDR2 SASEGT. DNA for the CDR3: TGTGCCAGCAGGGTGACCAGGAGCTATAATTCACCCCTCCACTTT. Protein: CASRVTRSYNSPLHF.

The chain employs TRBV20-1 and TRBJ1-5, with no clear D. CDR1 and CDR2 from the germline V gene are DFQATT and SNEGSKA (reference sequence). Trimming pared 2 bases from V and 10 bases from J, leaving 12 bases between. The CDR3 covers 12 residues. As DNA, the CDR3 is TGCAGTGCTAGATCAGATGTGGATCCCCAGCATTTT. Its protein is CSARSDVDPQHF.

In this sample, this clonotype turned up many times. The chain couples TRBV7-2 to TRBJ2-3, with a tentative D call TRBD2 (5 bases). The ends were cut back, 2 bases at V and 4 bases at J, with 13 bases in the middle. Germline V CDR1 and CDR2: SGHTA, FQGNSA. The length of the CDR3 is 15 residues. The CDR3 DNA follows: TGTGCCAGCAGCTTACATCTAGCCGGCGCAGATACGCAGTATTTT. It yields the protein CASSLHLAGADTQYF.

Concerning this clonotype itself: This may be a read error: a much more frequent sequence differs by one nucleotide. V and J are TRBV7-2 and TRBJ1-1, with D possibly TRBD1 on 6 matching bases. Trimming left V 1 base short and J 4 bases short, with 10 bases between. Germline CDR1 is SGHTA and CDR2 is FQGNSA. The CDR3 runs to 14 residues. Here the CDR3 reads CASSLDQGTTEAFF. For the CDR3, the DNA is TGTGCCAGCAGCTTAGATCAGGGGACCACTGAAGCTTTCTTT.

The chain employs TRBV12-3 or TRBV12-4 and TRBJ2-7, with a possible D match to TRBD1 (7 bases). The CDR3 is made up of 14 amino acids. V shed 3 bases and J shed 5 bases, with 14 bases lying between them. In nucleotides, the CDR3 is TGTGCCAGCAGTTTCGGGCAGGGGGGCCACGAGCAGTACTTC. Its protein is CASSFGQGGHEQYF.

The rearrangement links TRBV20-1 to TRBJ2-5; 7 bases fit TRBD1. V dropped 6 bases and J dropped 2; count of bases not matched to a gene: 6. The V gene's germline CDR1 is DFQATT and CDR2 SNEGSKA (reference sequence). This CDR3 spans 13 amino acids. In DNA, the CDR3 is TGCAGTGCGGAAAACAGGGGACAAGAGACCCAGTACTTC. Its translation: CSAENRGQETQYF.

The chain carries TRBV4-1 and TRBJ2-7, with 7 bases identical to TRBD1. This CDR3 has 15 residues. Germline V CDR1 and CDR2: MGHRA, YSYEKL. V lost 1 base to trimming and J lost 4 bases; unmatched junction nucleotides: 7. As DNA, the CDR3 is TGCGCCAGCAGCCAAGGGGGGACAGTCCTATACGAGCAGTACTTC. Amino acids: CASSQGGTVLYEQYF.

This clonotype has more than one count but fewer than ten. The chain joins TRBV20-1 to TRBJ2-1, with 7 bases lining up with TRBD2. The V segment lost 5 bases and the J segment 11 bases; nucleotides outside the gene matches: 6. In germline, CDR1 is DFQATT, CDR2 SNEGSKA (reference sequence). The CDR3 extends over 11 amino acids. DNA of the CDR3: TGCAGTGCTGAAGGCGGGGGTAAGCAGTTCTTC. As protein: CSAEGGGKQFF.

This chain links TRBV12-3 or TRBV12-4 with TRBJ2-1, with D unresolved. The V end lost 2 bases, the J end lost 12 bases, and 5 bases lay between the germline ends. The CDR3 is 10 residues long. The CDR3, as DNA: TGTGCCAGCAGTTTACTTCGGCAGTTCTTC. Protein product: CASSLLRQFF.

This clonotype was observed at least ten times. One end of the junction varies from germline; a read error may be responsible. The V call is TRBV29-1, the J call TRBJ1-1; D might be TRBD1 (5 bases). The CDR3 consists of 13 residues. In germline, CDR1 is SQVTM, CDR2 ANQGSEA. The CDR3 region is CSVDVGGNTEAFF. CDR3 DNA: TGCAGCGTTGATGTTGGGGGGAACACTGAAGCCTTCTTT. Full variable domain (remainder filled in from reference TRBV29-1 and TRBJ1-1): SAVISQKPSRDICQRGTSLTIQCQVDSQVTMMFWYRQQPGQSLTLIATANQGSEATYESGFVIDKFPISRPNLTFSTLTVSNMSPEDSSIYLCSVDVGGNTEAFFGQGTRLTVV.

This clonotype has a count of ten or more. The gene calls are TRBV2 and TRBJ1-1; a weak D match, TRBD1 (5 bases). Germline V gives CDR1 SNHLY, CDR2 FYNNEI. V shed 6 bases and J shed 3 bases, with 14 bases lying between them. The CDR3 consists of 14 residues. CDR3 sequence: CASRAFSGDTEAFF. CDR3 nucleotides: TGTGCCAGCAGGGCTTTTTCGGGGGACACTGAAGCTTTCTTT.

The chain is built from TRBV29-1 and TRBJ2-3; D call uncertain. Germline CDR1 is SQVTM and CDR2 is ANQGSEA. This CDR3 is built from 12 residues. V shed 5 bases and J shed 2 bases, with 8 bases lying between them. The CDR3 protein is CSVRADTDTQYF. The DNA for the CDR3 is TGCAGCGTTCGGGCAGACACAGATACGCAGTATTTT.

The V call is TRBV4-2, the J call TRBJ2-2; 13 bases match TRBD2. The germline CDR1 and CDR2 sequences are LGHNA and YNFKEQ. This CDR3 contains 17 residues. J lost 0 bases, V lost 6 bases, and 4 bases had no gene match. CDR3 amino acids: CASRRLAGGTNTGELFF. Here the CDR3 DNA reads TGTGCCAGCAGGCGACTAGCGGGGGGAACGAACACCGGGGAGCTGTTTTTT.

This clonotype showed up just a few times. The rearrangement uses TRBV7-8 and TRBJ2-3; perhaps TRBD2 as D (6 bases). Germline-derived CDR1 and CDR2 are SGHVS and FQNEAQ. CDR3 length: 15 residues. V shed 5 bases and J shed 0 bases, with 12 bases lying between them. The DNA for the CDR3 is TGTGCCAGCAGCATACTAGCTGCTAGCACAGATACGCAGTATTTT. Translated, it gives CASSILAASTDTQYF.

This clonotype was seen a few times. The rearrangement links TRBV29-1 to TRBJ2-5; no definite D call. Germline V lookup: CDR1 SQVTM, CDR2 ANQGSEA. Trimming pared 4 bases from V and 2 bases from J, leaving 8 bases between. CDR3 length: 12 residues. This CDR3 is CSVVAKQETQYF. The CDR3 region has the DNA TGCAGCGTTGTGGCCAAACAAGAGACCCAGTACTTC.

This clonotype was recorded many times. This chain uses TRBV20-1 with TRBJ2-1; D remains unclear. CDR1 is DFQATT and CDR2 is SNEGSKA in the germline V gene (reference sequence). This CDR3 has 14 residues. V lost 0 bases and J 0 bases, leaving 6 bases between the germline ends. CDR3 bases: TGCAGTGCTAGAGACTCAGGCTCCTACAATGAGCAGTTCTTC. It is translated as CSARDSGSYNEQFF.

This clonotype was seen a few times. This sequence joins TRBV6-2 or TRBV6-3 and TRBJ1-2; D not certain. V dropped 2 bases and J dropped 5 bases, with 12 bases sitting between them. Germline V lookup: CDR1 MNHEY, CDR2 SVGEGT. The CDR3 contains 14 residues. CDR3 residues: CASSYDRTRYGYTF. DNA for the CDR3: TGTGCCAGCAGTTACGACCGTACCCGATATGGCTACACCTTC.

This clonotype was counted between two and nine times. The gene calls are TRBV29-1 and TRBJ2-3, with D possibly TRBD2 on 6 matching bases. The CDR3 consists of 13 residues. V lost 5 bases to trimming and J lost 3 bases, with 12 bases between them. Germline assignment: CDR1 SQVTM and CDR2 ANQGSEA. The DNA of the CDR3 is TGCAGCGTTCACTGGGCGGGGACAGATACGCAGTATTTT. Its protein is CSVHWAGTDTQYF.